A selection of T cell receptor beta chains follows, all from one sample in a study of blood T cell repertoires in COVID-19. Sequenced by immunoSEQ multiplex PCR; TCRdb stores in-frame clones only, minus some. The sample comprises around 81,000 clones, approximately 80% of which are singletons, and around 3.1% rests with the top ten. Sequenced material: peripheral blood. The source of these receptors is a man between 50 and 59 years old with acute or convalescent COVID-19. CDR3s include the opening cysteine and the closing phenylalanine or tryptophan. The D gene is left open where the match is weak. Clone size, where shown, is once, few, many, or a class for clones that have expanded.

size	V	J	D	DNA	CDR3
NA	TRBV7-2	TRBJ1-5	NA	TGTGCCAGCAGCTTGGGCGATCAGCCCCAGCATTTT	CASSLGDQPQHF
NA	TRBV6-2/TRBV6-3	TRBJ2-3	NA	TGTGCCAGCAGTTACTGGGAGTCTAGCACAGATACGCAGTATTTT	CASSYWESSTDTQYF
once	TRBV5-4	TRBJ1-2	TRBD1	TGTGCCAGCAGCACGATCGAACAGGGGGCGGGTGGCTACACCTTC	CASSTIEQGAGGYTF
NA	TRBV7-2	TRBJ2-7	TRBD2	TGTGCCAGCAGCCACCAACGGGGGGGGACACCATCAGAGCAGTACTTC	CASSHQRGGTPSEQYF
NA	TRBV4-3	TRBJ2-7	NA	TGCGCCAGCAGCCAGCGCCGGGACTCCGGGGCCTACGAGCAGTACTTC	CASSQRRDSGAYEQYF
NA	TRBV5-4	TRBJ2-3	NA	TGTGCCAGCAGCCACGCAGGTGGCCCAGATACGCAGTATTTT	CASSHAGGPDTQYF
NA	TRBV13	TRBJ2-3	TRBD2	TGTGCCAGCAGCCCGGGACTAGGTGCAGATACGCAGTATTTT	CASSPGLGADTQYF
NA	TRBV6-1	TRBJ1-6	NA	TGTGCCAGCAGTGAAGTCGAACAGTATAATTCACCCCTCCACTTT	CASSEVEQYNSPLHF
NA	TRBV3-1/TRBV3-2	TRBJ1-2	NA	TGTGCCAGCAGCCAAGATCCGGGGTTGAGCTATGGCTACACCTTC	CASSQDPGLSYGYTF
NA	TRBV6-5	TRBJ1-1	NA	TGTGCCAGCAGTTACGTGGGGGGGAACACTGAAGCTTTCTTT	CASSYVGGNTEAFF
NA	TRBV6-5	TRBJ1-1	NA	TGTGCCAGCGGGAGTGCGGGGAACACTGAAGCTTTCTTT	CASGSAGNTEAFF
NA	TRBV5-1	TRBJ2-1	TRBD2	TGCGCCAGCAGCTTGGTTGGGGCGGGAGGAAACAATGAGCAGTTCTTC	CASSLVGAGGNNEQFF
NA	TRBV5-5	TRBJ1-6	TRBD1	TGTGCCAGCAGCACTAGGAAGGGACAGGACAATTCACCCCTCCACTTT	CASSTRKGQDNSPLHF
NA	TRBV20-1	TRBJ2-7	TRBD1	TGCAGTGCTCACAGGGGCGACGAGCAGTACTTC	CSAHRGDEQYF
NA	TRBV5-1	TRBJ2-7	NA	TGCGCCAGCAGCCTGGACAACGTAAAGTACTTC	CASSLDNVKYF
NA	TRBV4-1	TRBJ2-7	NA	TGCGCCAGCAGGGTGGAAGGGAGCTCCTACGAGCAGTACTTC	CASRVEGSSYEQYF
NA	TRBV10-3	TRBJ1-1	TRBD1	TGTGCCATCAGTGATGGTCGACAGGGTAGCACTGAAGCTTTCTTT	CAISDGRQGSTEAFF
NA	TRBV28	TRBJ1-2	TRBD1	TGTGCCAGCAGTCCCCGGACAGGTGCCAGCTATGGCTACACCTTC	CASSPRTGASYGYTF
NA	TRBV19	TRBJ2-7	TRBD1	TGTGCCAGTAGTAACCCTCACGGGACAGACTCCTACGAGCAGTACTTC	CASSNPHGTDSYEQYF
NA	TRBV6-2/TRBV6-3	TRBJ1-5	TRBD1	TGTGCCAGCAGCGAGACAGGGGCCAACAATCAGCCCCAGCATTTT	CASSETGANNQPQHF
NA	TRBV6-6	TRBJ1-2	NA	TGTGCCAGCAGCCGACCTAATCAGGTCAGGGATGGCTACACCTTC	CASSRPNQVRDGYTF
NA	TRBV9	TRBJ2-1	TRBD2	TGTGCCAGCAGCACCGGGACTACCACCTCCTACAATGAGCAGTTCTTC	CASSTGTTTSYNEQFF
once	TRBV20-1	TRBJ1-1	NA	TGCAGTGCTAGTAACAGGGTCACTGAAGCTTTCTTT	CSASNRVTEAFF
NA	TRBV28	TRBJ1-1	TRBD1	TGTGCCAGCAGTTCCGGACAGGGGGTGAATGCTGAAGCTTTCTTT	CASSSGQGVNAEAFF
NA	TRBV30	TRBJ2-5	NA	TGTGCCTGGAGTACCGGGGTCCAAGAGACCCAGTACTTC	CAWSTGVQETQYF
NA	TRBV11-3	TRBJ2-2	TRBD1	TGTGCCAGCAGCCCTAACCCGGGACAGGGGGACCCCGGGGAGCTGTTTTTT	CASSPNPGQGDPGELFF
NA	TRBV24-1	TRBJ2-7	TRBD1	TGTGCCACCAGTGATGTGACAGGGCCCGAGCAGTACTTC	CATSDVTGPEQYF
NA	TRBV19	TRBJ2-7	TRBD1	TGTGCCAGTAGCTTTGTTCCGGGACAGACCTACGAGCAGTACTTC	CASSFVPGQTYEQYF
NA	TRBV28	TRBJ2-3	TRBD1	TGTGCCAGCATCCCGGGGCAGGGGGCAACAGATACGCAGTATTTT	CASIPGQGATDTQYF
NA	TRBV3-1/TRBV3-2	TRBJ2-5	TRBD1	TGTGCCAGCAGCCAAGGGAACCCGGGACAGACTTTACAAGAGACCCAGTACTTC	CASSQGNPGQTLQETQYF
few	TRBV28	TRBJ1-2	TRBD1	TGTGCCAGCAGTTTAATAGGACAGGGAAACGAGGATGGCTACACCTTC	CASSLIGQGNEDGYTF
NA	TRBV7-2	TRBJ2-7	NA	TGTGCCAGCAGCTTATTGCGGGGTCTCTACGAGCAGTACTTC	CASSLLRGLYEQYF
NA	TRBV5-1	TRBJ2-3	NA	TGCGCCAGCCGGCTCGACAGGGATACGCAGTATTTT	CASRLDRDTQYF
NA	TRBV4-3	TRBJ2-7	NA	TGCGCCAGCAGCCAGCAGGAGGGAAGCTCCTACGAGCAGTACTTC	CASSQQEGSSYEQYF
NA	TRBV7-9	TRBJ1-5	NA	TGTGCCAGCAGCGACGACGACTATAGCAATCAGCCCCAGCATTTT	CASSDDDYSNQPQHF
NA	TRBV4-3	TRBJ2-5	NA	TGCGCCAGCAGCCAATCTGGGGGCACGGGGGAGACCCAGTACTTC	CASSQSGGTGETQYF
NA	TRBV9	TRBJ2-1	NA	TGTGCCAGCAGCGTAAGCGGGCCGAGCTCCTACAATGAGCAGTTCTTC	CASSVSGPSSYNEQFF
once	TRBV4-2	TRBJ2-7	TRBD2	TGTGCCAGCAGCCTGACTAGCGGGAGCTCCTACGAGCAGTACTTC	CASSLTSGSSYEQYF
few	TRBV24-1	TRBJ2-3	TRBD1	TGTGCCACCAGTGTGCCCGGGACAGGGGGTCATACGCAGTATTTT	CATSVPGTGGHTQYF
NA	TRBV5-4	TRBJ2-1	TRBD2	TGTGCCAGCAGCTTGGCAGGGCGGGAGTCTGGCAATGAGCAGTTCTTC	CASSLAGRESGNEQFF
NA	TRBV10-3	TRBJ2-6	NA	TGTGCCATCAGCTATGGGGCCAACGTCCTGACTTTC	CAISYGANVLTF
NA	TRBV27	TRBJ1-1	TRBD1	TGTGCCAGCCAGAGGGGGCGCGGGGACACTGAAGCTTTCTTT	CASQRGRGDTEAFF